Shown below are 30 T cell receptor beta chains from a single sample sequenced in a study of cytomegalovirus exposure and HLA in healthy donors. PCR primers comprised 60 Vbeta and 13 Jbeta primers. Here immunoSEQ multiplex PCR was the method, and the copy in TCRdb shows in-frame clones only, minus some. The table shows tens of thousands of clones, with around 85% occurring only once. Sequencing was performed on PBMCs. All receptors come from a man in his late teens or twenties in good health and CMV-seronegative.

V and J are TRBV30 and TRBJ2-1; 12 bases are a match to TRBD2. The ends lost 0 bases at V and 8 bases at J; junction bases unmatched: 5. This CDR3 comprises 15 residues. CDR1 and CDR2 (germline): GTSNPN, SVGIG (reference sequence). Here the CDR3 DNA reads TGTGCCTGGAGTGTGGGGCTAGCGGGGGGGGATGAGCAGTTCTTC. Its translation is CAWSVGLAGGDEQFF.

The chain joins TRBV13 to TRBJ2-7; the match to TRBD2 covers 7 bases. The CDR3 extends over 15 amino acids. V shed 4 bases and J 0 bases; nucleotides not matched to a gene: 6. CDR1 and CDR2 from the germline V gene are PRHDT and FYEKMQ (reference sequence). The DNA of the CDR3 is TGTGCCAGCAGCTCCCTCGGGGGGAGCTCCTACGAGCAGTACTTC. Residues: CASSSLGGSSYEQYF.

CDR3 protein: CASSFGAGLETTEAFF. CDR3 DNA sequence: TGCGCCAGCAGCTTTGGGGCAGGGTTGGAGACCACTGAAGCTTTCTTT. The chain carries TRBV5-1 and TRBJ1-1; D possibly corresponds to TRBD1 (5 bases). The CDR3 consists of 16 residues. Between the trimmed V and J ends, which lost 2 bases and 4 bases, there was a span of 18 bases. Looked up from germline, CDR1 is SGHRS and CDR2 is YFSETQ.

This clone appeared a single time. The V gene is TRBV6-5, the J gene TRBJ2-1; D perhaps matches TRBD1 (7 bases). Trimming removed 7 bases from V and 4 bases from J, with 14 bases in between. Per germline, CDR1 MNHEY and CDR2 SVGAGI. This CDR3 has 14 amino acids. As DNA, the CDR3 is TGTGCCAGCACCAGGGGGGCCCTTTACAATGAGCAGTTCTTC. Residues: CASTRGALYNEQFF.

J is TRBJ1-3 and V is TRBV7-8; D not resolved. CDR1 and CDR2 from the germline V gene are SGHVS and FQNEAQ. V was cut by 1 base and J by 0 bases, with 16 bases left in between. The CDR3 has 18 residues. The CDR3 sequence: CASSLEVGAGVSGNTIYF. The CDR3 bases are TGTGCCAGCAGCTTAGAGGTTGGTGCGGGCGTCTCTGGAAACACCATATATTTT.

The rearrangement uses TRBV2 and TRBJ2-7; possible D gene TRBD2, 5 bases. The germline V gene encodes CDR1 SNHLY and CDR2 FYNNEI. The CDR3 loop spans 14 amino acids. The V end was cut by 2 bases, the J end by 5 bases, with 13 bases between. The CDR3 here is CASSESRTGDEQYF. Here the CDR3 DNA reads TGTGCCAGCAGTGAATCGCGGACTGGGGACGAGCAGTACTTC.

The chain carries TRBV11-2 and TRBJ1-5, with 7 bases aligning to TRBD1. Germline CDR1 is SGHAT and CDR2 is FQNNGV. V lost 4 bases and J lost 6; bases outside the gene matches: 3. CDR3 size: 13 residues. The CDR3 DNA reads TGTGCCAGCAGCTCCCAGGGGGGTCAGCCCCAGCATTTT. Protein sequence: CASSSQGGQPQHF.

This clone has just one count. The rearrangement joins TRBV27 to TRBJ2-1, with 10 bases identical to TRBD1. V was clipped by 6 bases and J by 1 base; unmatched bases: 6. Looked up from germline, CDR1 is MNHEY and CDR2 is SMNVEV (reference sequence). The CDR3 runs 16 residues. CDR3 region: CASRQTGGASYNEQFF. The CDR3 DNA follows: TGTGCCAGCAGGCAGACAGGGGGCGCTTCCTACAATGAGCAGTTCTTC.

The chain is built from TRBV28 and TRBJ1-2; a weak D match, TRBD1 (5 bases). The CDR3 sequence is 15 residues long. Germline CDR1 is MDHEN and CDR2 is SYDVKM. Trimming stripped 6 bases from V and 3 bases from J, with 17 bases between. CDR3 in DNA: TGTGCCAGCAGAACGGGGGGGATATCTGACTATGGCTACACCTTC. It specifies CASRTGGISDYGYTF.

This chain uses TRBV14 with TRBJ2-7, with TRBD2 matching over 11 bases. V lost 0 bases, J lost 4 bases, and 11 bases stayed unmatched. CDR1 and CDR2 from the germline V gene are SGHDN and FVKESK. The length of the CDR3 is 18 residues. The CDR3 sequence: CASSQEWGSGRASYEQYF. The CDR3 DNA follows: TGTGCCAGCAGCCAAGAGTGGGGTAGCGGGAGGGCCAGTTACGAGCAGTACTTC.

The V gene is TRBV19, the J gene TRBJ1-2; the match to TRBD1 covers 7 bases. CDR1 is LNHDA, CDR2 SQIVND, per germline (reference sequence). The J segment lost 4 bases and the V segment lost 6 bases, leaving 5 bases of the junction unmatched. CDR3 size: 13 residues. CDR3 protein: CASRPRQGYGYTF. The CDR3 DNA reads as TGTGCCAGTAGACCAAGACAGGGCTATGGCTACACCTTC.

This chain links TRBV7-9 with TRBJ2-1; 9 positions match TRBD2. V lost 6 bases, J lost 4 bases, and 4 bases stayed unmatched. CDR1 is SEHNR, CDR2 FQNEAQ, per germline (reference sequence). CDR3 size: 14 residues. The CDR3 nucleotides are TGTGCCAGCAGTAGCGGGAGAGCGTACAATGAGCAGTTCTTC. Residues: CASSSGRAYNEQFF.

The genes are TRBV7-9 and TRBJ2-3; D is perhaps TRBD1 (5 bases). CDR3 size: 14 residues. Germline CDR1 SEHNR, CDR2 FQNEAQ (reference sequence). V was cut by 0 bases and J by 6 bases, with 10 bases left in between. Here the CDR3 reads CASSLAGLWDTQYF. In nucleotides, the CDR3 is TGTGCCAGCAGCTTAGCGGGGCTCTGGGATACGCAGTATTTT.

The chain joins TRBV25-1 to TRBJ2-2; 9 bases map to TRBD1. This CDR3 is built from 15 residues. The V gene's germline CDR1 is MGHDK and CDR2 SYGVNS. The V and J ends lost 3 bases and 6 bases, in that order; junction bases with no gene match: 5. The CDR3 protein is CASSEWTGDPGELFF. The CDR3 DNA follows: TGTGCCAGCAGTGAGTGGACAGGGGACCCCGGGGAGCTGTTTTTT.

V gene TRBV10-2 combines with J gene TRBJ1-2; the match to TRBD1 covers 7 bases. After removal of 10 bases from V and 8 bases from J, the junction contained 7 bases not matched to a gene. Germline V gene data show CDR1 as WSHSY and CDR2 as SAAADI. The CDR3 runs 11 residues. The CDR3 DNA follows: TGCGCCACTTTCGAGGGGGCGGGCTACACCTTC. This sequence encodes CATFEGAGYTF.

V gene TRBV28 combines with J gene TRBJ1-2; TRBD1 aligns across 9 bases. CDR1 MDHEN and CDR2 SYDVKM come from the germline V gene. V gave up 8 bases and J gave up 6 bases; unmatched junction bases: 4. This CDR3 has 12 residues. The CDR3 DNA sequence: TGTGCCAGCCAACAGGGGGCGCATGGCTACACCTTC. It yields the protein CASQQGAHGYTF.

This clone was counted once. This chain uses TRBV27 with TRBJ2-5; TRBD1 matches 7 bases. J gave up 4 bases and V 5 bases, and 7 bases lay outside the gene matches. Germline loops: CDR1 MNHEY, CDR2 SMNVEV (reference sequence). The CDR3 extends over 14 amino acids. The CDR3 loop reads CASSPRQGSETQYF. The CDR3 nucleotides read TGTGCCAGCAGTCCCCGACAGGGTTCAGAGACCCAGTACTTC.

The rearrangement joins TRBV18 to TRBJ2-5; TRBD2 aligns across 7 bases. The V segment lost 4 bases and the J segment 5 bases; nucleotides outside the gene matches: 4. The CDR3 is 13 amino acids. Germline V gene data show CDR1 as KGHSH and CDR2 as LQKENI. CDR3 nucleotides: TGTGCCAGCTCACAAGGACTAGGGGAGACCCAGTACTTC. It is translated as CASSQGLGETQYF.

This clone is a singleton in its sample. The rearrangement links TRBV7-9 to TRBJ1-1; D ambiguous. CDR1 is SEHNR, CDR2 FQNEAQ, per germline (reference sequence). Between the trimmed V and J ends, which lost 5 bases and 1 base, there was a span of 14 bases. This CDR3 has 15 amino acids. The CDR3 nucleotides read TGTGCCAGCAGCCCGGGGAGCCTGGGGAACACTGAAGCTTTCTTT. Its protein product is CASSPGSLGNTEAFF.

The chain joins TRBV2 to TRBJ1-4; 8 nucleotides align to TRBD1. The germline V gene encodes CDR1 SNHLY and CDR2 FYNNEI. The J segment lost 1 base and the V segment lost 6 bases, leaving 7 bases of the junction unmatched. The CDR3 has 16 amino acids. The CDR3 loop is CASSSGGLRTNEKLFF. The CDR3 DNA reads as TGTGCCAGCAGCTCAGGGGGCTTGAGAACTAATGAAAAACTGTTTTTT. The full variable domain, in which reference TRBV2 and TRBJ1-4 provide the parts outside the CDR3, is EPEVTQTPSHQVTQMGQEVILRCVPISNHLYFYWYRQILGQKVEFLVSFYNNEISEKSEIFDDQFSVERPDGSNFTLKIRSTKLEDSAMYFCASSSGGLRTNEKLFFGSGTQLSVL.

The chain combines TRBV6-5 with TRBJ1-1; D uncertain. The length of the CDR3 is 11 residues. Germline CDR1 reads MNHEY; CDR2 reads SVGAGI. V dropped 6 bases and J dropped 2 bases, with 4 bases sitting between them. The DNA of the CDR3 is TGTGCCAGCAGACAAAACACTGAAGCTTTCTTT. Its translation is CASRQNTEAFF.

This clone occurred once. The V and J genes are TRBV29-1 and TRBJ1-6; 8 bases agree with TRBD1. Germline CDR1 and CDR2: SQVTM and ANQGSEA. The V and J ends lost 6 bases and 9 bases, in that order; junction bases with no gene match: 7. The CDR3 consists of 13 residues. The CDR3 nucleotides read TGCAGCGTCGCGGACAGGGTGGGTTCACCCCTCCACTTT. As protein: CSVADRVGSPLHF.

CDR3 in DNA: TGTGCCAGCAGTTACTCGCGGGGCCACGAGCAGTACTTC. This translates into CASSYSRGHEQYF. The chain uses TRBV6-5 and TRBJ2-5, with a tentative D call TRBD2 (6 bases). The J call is in doubt because the DNA end fits TRBJ2-7 better. This CDR3 is 13 amino acids long. Germline loops: CDR1 MNHEY, CDR2 SVGAGI.

This sequence joins TRBV6-1 and TRBJ2-7, with TRBD1 identical over 7 bases. The CDR3 spans 15 residues. CDR1 and CDR2 (germline): MNHNS, SASEGT. The junction had 16 bases not matched to a gene; V was cut back by 7 bases and J by 7 bases. CDR3 residues: CASTQPGNPQGEQYF. The CDR3 bases are TGTGCCAGCACCCAACCCGGGAACCCACAGGGGGAGCAGTACTTC.

The chain joins TRBV10-1 to TRBJ2-7; 9 bases are a match to TRBD2. Germline CDR1 is WNHNN and CDR2 is SYGVQD (reference sequence). The CDR3 is 14 residues long. Germline trimming cut 4 bases from V and 9 bases from J; bases unmatched to any gene: 10. CDR3: CASSGGTSLRGQYF. The CDR3 DNA is TGCGCCAGCAGTGGTGGGACTAGCCTACGAGGGCAGTACTTC.

The chain links TRBV5-1 to TRBJ1-2, with D perhaps TRBD1 (5 bases). The V gene's germline CDR1 is SGHRS and CDR2 YFSETQ. The CDR3 has 15 amino acids. V gave up 1 base and J gave up 7 bases, with 17 bases separating them. CDR3 sequence: CASSLTQGSIGGYTF. As DNA, the CDR3 is TGCGCCAGCAGCTTGACCCAGGGTTCAATCGGTGGCTACACCTTC.

The V and J genes are TRBV7-2 and TRBJ1-1; TRBD1 agrees at 8 bases. CDR3 length: 16 residues. J lost 1 base, V lost 5 bases, and 9 bases had no gene match. Per the germline V gene, CDR1 is SGHTA and CDR2 is FQGNSA. The CDR3: CASSPSGTGGNTEAFF. CDR3 in DNA: TGTGCCAGCAGCCCCTCAGGTACAGGGGGGAACACTGAAGCTTTCTTT. Using reference TRBV7-2 and TRBJ1-1 for the parts outside the CDR3, the full variable domain is GAGVSQSPSNKVTEKGKDVELRCDPISGHTALYWYRQSLGQGLEFLIYFQGNSAPDKSGLPSDRFSAERTGGSVSTLTIQRTQQEDSAVYLCASSPSGTGGNTEAFFGQGTRLTVV.

As to this clone: Other DNA sequences from this sample encode an identical CDR3 as well. The chain is built from TRBV5-1 and TRBJ1-1; 7 nucleotides align to TRBD1. J gave up 3 bases and V 4 bases, and 3 bases lay outside the gene matches. This CDR3 has 13 residues. Germline V lookup: CDR1 SGHRS, CDR2 YFSETQ. CDR3 nucleotide sequence: TGCGCCAGCAGCCGACAGGGAGACACTGAAGCTTTCTTT. Translating gives CASSRQGDTEAFF.

This chain connects TRBV5-1 to TRBJ2-5, with TRBD2 matching over 9 bases. This CDR3 is built from 18 residues. V was pared by 4 bases and J by 0 bases, with 13 bases of the junction left unmatched. Germline loops: CDR1 SGHRS, CDR2 YFSETQ. CDR3 DNA sequence: TGCGCCAGCAGCCCGTACCGACTAGCGGAATGGTACCAAGAGACCCAGTACTTC. Encoded protein: CASSPYRLAEWYQETQYF.

The rearrangement uses TRBV6-1 and TRBJ2-1, with 14 bases fitting TRBD2. The CDR3 has 15 amino acids. CDR1 and CDR2 (germline): MNHNS, SASEGT. After removal of 7 bases from V and 5 bases from J, the junction contained 4 bases not matched to a gene. CDR3 sequence (DNA): TGTGCCAGCAAAGGGACTAGCGGGAGAGACAATGAGCAGTTCTTC. Translating it yields CASKGTSGRDNEQFF.